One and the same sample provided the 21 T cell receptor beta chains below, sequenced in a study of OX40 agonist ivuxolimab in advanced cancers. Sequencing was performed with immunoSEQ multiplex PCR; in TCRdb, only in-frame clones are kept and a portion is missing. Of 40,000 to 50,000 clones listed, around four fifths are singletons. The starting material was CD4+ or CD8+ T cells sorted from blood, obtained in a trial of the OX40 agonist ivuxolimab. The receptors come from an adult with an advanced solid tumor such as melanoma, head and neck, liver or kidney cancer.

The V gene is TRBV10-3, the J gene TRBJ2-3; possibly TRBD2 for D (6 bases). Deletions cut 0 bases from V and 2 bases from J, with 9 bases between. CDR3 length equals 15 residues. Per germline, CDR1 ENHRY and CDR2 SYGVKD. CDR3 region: CAISESGRNTDTQYF. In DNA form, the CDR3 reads TGTGCCATCAGTGAGTCGGGGAGGAACACAGATACGCAGTATTTT.

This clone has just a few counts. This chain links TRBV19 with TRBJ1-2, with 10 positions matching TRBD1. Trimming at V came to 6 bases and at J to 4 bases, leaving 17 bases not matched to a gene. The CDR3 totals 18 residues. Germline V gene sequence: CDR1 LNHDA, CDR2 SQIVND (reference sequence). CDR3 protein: CASRNLGDRGLRGYGYTF. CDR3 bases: TGTGCCAGTAGAAACCTAGGGGACAGGGGCCTCCGGGGCTATGGCTACACCTTC. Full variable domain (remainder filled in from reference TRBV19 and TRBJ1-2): DGGITQSPKYLFRKEGQNVTLSCEQNLNHDAMYWYRQDPGQGLRLIYYSQIVNDFQKGDIAEGYSVSREKKESFPLTVTSAQKNPTAFYLCASRNLGDRGLRGYGYTFGSGTRLTVV.

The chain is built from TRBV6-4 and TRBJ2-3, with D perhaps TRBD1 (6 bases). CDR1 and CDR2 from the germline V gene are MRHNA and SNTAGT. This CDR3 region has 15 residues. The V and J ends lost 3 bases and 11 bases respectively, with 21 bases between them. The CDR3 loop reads CASSESRDTQGRQYF. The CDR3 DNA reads TGTGCCAGCAGTGAATCCCGGGACACCCAAGGGAGGCAGTATTTT.

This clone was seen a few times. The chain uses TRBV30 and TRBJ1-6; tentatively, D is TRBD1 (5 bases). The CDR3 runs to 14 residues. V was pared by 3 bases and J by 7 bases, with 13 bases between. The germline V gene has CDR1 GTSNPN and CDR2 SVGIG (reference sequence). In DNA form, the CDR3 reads TGTGCCTGGAGGCCGGGGGTAGGGAATTCACCCCTCCACTTT. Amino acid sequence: CAWRPGVGNSPLHF.

The CDR3 DNA is TGTGCCAGCAGATCTAGAGGGGCCGGGGAGCTGTTTTTT. Translation: CASRSRGAGELFF. The gene calls are TRBV6-5 and TRBJ2-2; either TRBD1 or TRBD2 may fit D (5 bases each). The CDR3 length is 13 residues. The germline V and J ends were trimmed by 6 bases and 6 bases, with 11 bases remaining between them. Germline V gives CDR1 MNHEY, CDR2 SVGAGI.

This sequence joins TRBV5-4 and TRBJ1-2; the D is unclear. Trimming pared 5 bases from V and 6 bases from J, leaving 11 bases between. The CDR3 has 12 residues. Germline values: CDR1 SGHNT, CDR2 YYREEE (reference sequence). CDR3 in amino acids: CASRQQGDGYTF. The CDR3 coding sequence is TGTGCCAGCAGGCAACAAGGAGATGGCTACACCTTC.

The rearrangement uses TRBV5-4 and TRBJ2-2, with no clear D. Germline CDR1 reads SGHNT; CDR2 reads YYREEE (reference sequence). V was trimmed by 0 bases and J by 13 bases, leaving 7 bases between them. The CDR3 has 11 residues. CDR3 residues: CASSLDDRLFF. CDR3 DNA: TGTGCCAGCAGCTTGGACGATAGGCTGTTTTTT.

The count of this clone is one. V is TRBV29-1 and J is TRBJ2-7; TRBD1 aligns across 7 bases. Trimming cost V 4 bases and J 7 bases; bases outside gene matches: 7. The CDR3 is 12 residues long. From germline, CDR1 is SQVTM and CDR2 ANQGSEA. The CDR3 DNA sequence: TGCAGCGTTGGGCATACAGGGGAAGAGCAGTACTTC. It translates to CSVGHTGEEQYF.

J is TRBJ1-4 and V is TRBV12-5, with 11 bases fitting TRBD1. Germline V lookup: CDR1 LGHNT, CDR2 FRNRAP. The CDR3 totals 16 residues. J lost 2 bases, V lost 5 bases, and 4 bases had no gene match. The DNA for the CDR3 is TGTGCTAGTGGTCGGGACAGGGGGTCGACTAATGAAAAACTGTTTTTT. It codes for CASGRDRGSTNEKLFF. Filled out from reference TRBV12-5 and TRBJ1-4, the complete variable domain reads DARVTQTPRHKVTEMGQEVTMRCQPILGHNTVFWYRQTMMQGLELLAYFRNRAPLDDSGMPKDRFSAEMPDATLATLKIQPSEPRDSAVYFCASGRDRGSTNEKLFFGSGTQLSVL.

The CDR3 nucleotides read TGTGCCAGCAGCTTAGTCGCGACTAGAGTCGGCAATGAGCAGTTCTTC. Translated: CASSLVATRVGNEQFF. This chain uses TRBV11-3 with TRBJ2-1; the D gene is possibly TRBD2 (6 bases). Trimming pared 1 base from V and 6 bases from J, leaving 16 bases between. The germline gives CDR1 SGHNT, CDR2 YENEEA. The CDR3 totals 16 residues.

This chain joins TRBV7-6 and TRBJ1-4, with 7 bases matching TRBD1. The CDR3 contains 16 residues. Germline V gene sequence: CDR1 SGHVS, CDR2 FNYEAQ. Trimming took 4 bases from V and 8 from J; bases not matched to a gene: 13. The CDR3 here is CASSSNPGQSPEKLFF. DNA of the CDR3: TGTGCCAGCAGCTCCAACCCGGGACAGTCTCCCGAAAAACTGTTTTTT. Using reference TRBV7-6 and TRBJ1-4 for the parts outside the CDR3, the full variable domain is GAGVSQSPRYKVTKRGQDVALRCDPISGHVSLYWYRQALGQGPEFLTYFNYEAQQDKSGLPNDRFSAERPEGSISTLTIQRTEQRDSAMYRCASSSNPGQSPEKLFFGSGTQLSVL.

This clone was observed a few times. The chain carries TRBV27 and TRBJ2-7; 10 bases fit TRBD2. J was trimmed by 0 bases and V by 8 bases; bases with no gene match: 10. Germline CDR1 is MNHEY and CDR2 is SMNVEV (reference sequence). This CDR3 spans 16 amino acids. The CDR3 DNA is TGTGCCAGCCTAAGCCTAGCGGGGGATTTCTCCTACGAGCAGTACTTC. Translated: CASLSLAGDFSYEQYF.

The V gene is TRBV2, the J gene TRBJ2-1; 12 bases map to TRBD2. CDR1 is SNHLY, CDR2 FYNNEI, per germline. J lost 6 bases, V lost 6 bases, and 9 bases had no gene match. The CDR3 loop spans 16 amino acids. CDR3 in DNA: TGTGCCAGCAGCTTACTAGCGGGAGGAGGAATCAATGAGCAGTTCTTC. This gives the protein CASSLLAGGGINEQFF.

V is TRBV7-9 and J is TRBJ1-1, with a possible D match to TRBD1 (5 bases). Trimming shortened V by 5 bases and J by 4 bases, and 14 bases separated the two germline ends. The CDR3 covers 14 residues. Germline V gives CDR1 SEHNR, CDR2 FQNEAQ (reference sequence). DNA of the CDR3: TGTGCCAGCAGCGTACAAGGGGACGGCACTGAAGCTTTCTTT. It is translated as CASSVQGDGTEAFF.

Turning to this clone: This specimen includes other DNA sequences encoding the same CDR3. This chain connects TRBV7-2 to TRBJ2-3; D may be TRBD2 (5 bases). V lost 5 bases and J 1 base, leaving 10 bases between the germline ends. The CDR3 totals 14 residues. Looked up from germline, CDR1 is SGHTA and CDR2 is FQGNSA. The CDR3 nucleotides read TGTGCCAGCAGCCCGACGAGGGGCACAGATACGCAGTATTTT. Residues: CASSPTRGTDTQYF.

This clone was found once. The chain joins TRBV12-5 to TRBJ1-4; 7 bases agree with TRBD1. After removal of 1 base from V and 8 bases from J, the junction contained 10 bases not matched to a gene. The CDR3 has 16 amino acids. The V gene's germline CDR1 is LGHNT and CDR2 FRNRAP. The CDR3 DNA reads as TGTGCTAGTGGTTTGGCAACAGGGGTGACGAGGGAAAAACTGTTTTTT. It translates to CASGLATGVTREKLFF.

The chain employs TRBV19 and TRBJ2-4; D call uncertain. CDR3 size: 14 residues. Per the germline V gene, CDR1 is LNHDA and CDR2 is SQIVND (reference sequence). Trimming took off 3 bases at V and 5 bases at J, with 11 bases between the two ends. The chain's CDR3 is CASSISPAENIQYF. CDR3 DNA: TGTGCCAGTAGTATTAGCCCTGCGGAAAACATTCAGTACTTC.

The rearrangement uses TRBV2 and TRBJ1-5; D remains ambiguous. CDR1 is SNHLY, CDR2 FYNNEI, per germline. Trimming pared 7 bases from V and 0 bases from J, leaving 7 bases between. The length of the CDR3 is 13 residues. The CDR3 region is CASIADSNQPQHF. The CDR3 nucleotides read TGTGCCAGCATCGCGGATAGCAATCAGCCCCAGCATTTT. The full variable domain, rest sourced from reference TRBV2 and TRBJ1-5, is EPEVTQTPSHQVTQMGQEVILRCVPISNHLYFYWYRQILGQKVEFLVSFYNNEISEKSEIFDDQFSVERPDGSNFTLKIRSTKLEDSAMYFCASIADSNQPQHFGDGTRLSIL.

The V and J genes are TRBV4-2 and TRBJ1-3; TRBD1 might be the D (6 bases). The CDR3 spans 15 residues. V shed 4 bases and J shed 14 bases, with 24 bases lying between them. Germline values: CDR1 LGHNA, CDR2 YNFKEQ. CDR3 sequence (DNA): TGTGCCAGCAGCCCTCAGACATCCAGGGGAGCGTGGTTATATTTT. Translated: CASSPQTSRGAWLYF.

Written as DNA, the CDR3 is TGTGCCAGCAGCTTCTTGGTCGGACTAGCGGGAGGCAACACCGGGGAGCTGTTTTTT. Translated, it gives CASSFLVGLAGGNTGELFF. J is TRBJ2-2 and V is TRBV7-9; 14 nucleotides agree with TRBD2. With 3 bases clipped from V and 2 bases from J, the junction kept 8 bases outside the gene matches. This CDR3 is built from 19 residues. Per the germline V gene, CDR1 is SEHNR and CDR2 is FQNEAQ (reference sequence).

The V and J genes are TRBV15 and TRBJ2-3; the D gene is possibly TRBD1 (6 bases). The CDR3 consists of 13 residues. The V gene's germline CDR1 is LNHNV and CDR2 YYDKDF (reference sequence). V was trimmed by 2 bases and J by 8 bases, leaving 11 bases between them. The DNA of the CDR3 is TGTGCCACCAGCAGAATCAGGGGCGGTACGCAGTATTTT. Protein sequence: CATSRIRGGTQYF.